This T cell receptor beta chain was retrieved from a study of blood T cell repertoires in COVID-19 (dated by TCRdb to the early 2020s). In the study overall: Samples from collaborators originated in the United States, Italy and Spain and spanned both the acute and convalescent phases of COVID-19. The dataset comprised deeply sampled blood TCRbeta repertoires from subjects exposed to, actively infected with, or recovered from COVID-19. The material from the prospective study consisted of cDNA or gDNA derived from T cells, B-cell-depleted T cells, or PBMCs. The repertoires were released in a freely available public database intended as a resource for research on the immune response to SARS-CoV-2. Where available, HLA class I and class II types were taken from metadata supplied by the sample provider and were not determined by assay-based typing. Samples were obtained from the ongoing ImmuneRACE study (first 160 participants) and from over a thousand subjects provided by 6 global collaborators. Sample metadata almost always included a de-identified subject ID, COVID-19 status, age in years and sex.

The immunoSEQ Assay, a bias-controlled multiplex PCR, was used to amplify TCRbeta CDR3 regions from genomic DNA. The original methods were these. The number of nucleated cells in each sample was estimated by amplification of reference gene primers within the assay. To quantify the absolute abundance of each unique TCRbeta CDR3 rearrangement, sequence reads were collapsed and filtered. For each sample, productive Simpson clonality was calculated as the square root of Simpson's diversity index over productive rearrangements. TCRdb retrieved this table from immuneACCESS and kept in-frame rearrangements only. Not all clones are present; in checked studies, unresolved V genes account for under half, and no reason is known for the remainder. The DNA gave D and trimming, while V, J and clone size come from that table. The sample table lists some 150,000 clones, about 85% of them with a count of one. About 4.6% of the sample rests with the top ten.

On the study overall, not on this receptor specifically: How much clinical and demographic metadata was included differed by source and by participant, and the metadata was provided uncurated.

Between the V and J ends, shortened by 7 bases and 0 bases respectively, the junction contains 7 bases. Taken from cysteine to phenylalanine, the CDR3 has 13 residues. Kept here is only the CDR3 DNA, which spans 39 bases and is read in frame from base 1. Notes on this clone: Its antigen remains undetermined. Base qualities are missing; no much larger clone stands one base away.

The collaborating institutions used their own protocols to collect whole blood in K2EDTA tubes. For TCRbeta analysis, collaborators shipped samples in one of three forms: frozen whole blood, isolated PBMCs, or DNA extracted from either of those sample types. This TCR was sampled from a woman in her sixties with active or convalescent COVID-19. The chain links TRBV12-3 or TRBV12-4 with TRBJ1-3; the D gene is not confidently resolved. The sample comprised peripheral blood. The base sequence is TGTGCCAGCATCGGGGTCTCTGGAAACACCATATATTTT. This sequence encodes CASIGVSGNTIYF.